The T cell receptor (beta chain) described here comes from a study of memory CD4+ T cells and cytomegalovirus serostatus. Study background: Healthy Belgian adult donors included about nine CMV-positive and fewer than 25 CMV-negative people.

The repertoire was sequenced with immunoSEQ multiplex PCR; TCRdb's copy has only in-frame clones and lacks some. Of 80,000 or so clones detected, around 80% appear once; the ten largest clones hold about 2.5%. The germline V gene encodes CDR1 GTSNPN and CDR2 SVGIG (reference sequence). This CDR3 region has 12 residues. Trimming took 5 bases from V and 8 from J, leaving 10 bases between them. The sort gate was single viable CD3+CD4+CD8-CD45RO+ cells for memory CD4+ T cells. Positive selection with CD4 microbeads enriched total CD4+ T cells. The chain uses TRBV30 and TRBJ1-6; the D is unclear. Sequenced material: memory CD4+ T cells from blood. The sequence was obtained from an adult in good health and CMV-seropositive. The CDR3 coding sequence is TGTGCCTGGGGGCAGGAAGATTCACCCCTCCACTTT. This encodes CAWGQEDSPLHF.